This TCR beta chain was retrieved from a study of T cell changes during pregnancy in multiple sclerosis (dated by TCRdb to about 2019). Background for the entire study: In women with multiple sclerosis, the researchers looked at how the T cell repertoire shifted as pregnancy progressed.

The CDR3 contains 14 residues, cysteine and phenylalanine counted. The sequence is cut down to CDR3 DNA, 42 bases in frame from base 1. Looking up the germline V gene (reference sequence) yields CDR1 SEHNR and CDR2 FQNEAQ. Trimming at the junction amounts to 5 bases on V and 7 bases on J, and the germline ends lie 14 bases apart. Points on this clone: It has no known antigen specificity. No qualities accompany the bases; no much larger clone lies one base away.

Receptor libraries were prepared by the immunoSEQ multiplex PCR assay. As stored in TCRdb, this immuneACCESS dataset retains in-frame rearrangements with V and J assigned. A fraction of the clones does not appear; measured against another copy, unresolved V genes explain less than half of the discrepancy, and the remainder lacks a known reason. The sample data list about 65,000 clones, and approximately 92% of these were observed just once. Of the sample, approximately 3% is held by the ten largest clones. The TCR was taken from a female donor in good health, enrolled as a control in a pregnancy study. Sequenced material: CD8+ T cells from peripheral blood mononuclear cells, taken in the third trimester of pregnancy. The chain is made from TRBV7-9 and TRBJ1-4; matching of 6 bases hints at TRBD1 as the D gene. The CDR3 region reads CASSPVQGSEKLFF. The nucleotides read TGTGCCAGCAGCCCAGTCCAGGGGAGTGAAAAACTGTTTTTT. With all but the CDR3 taken from the reference TRBV7-9 and TRBJ1-4 genes, the full variable domain is: DTGVSQNPRHKITKRGQNVTFRCDPISEHNRLYWYRQTLGQGPEFLTYFQNEAQLEKSRLLSDRFSAERPKGSFSTLEIQRTEQGDSAMYLCASSPVQGSEKLFFGSGTQLSVL.